Listed here is a single TCR beta chain. Its antigen is currently unknown. The sample belongs to a study of a mutant IDH1 vaccine in newly diagnosed glioma. On the study more broadly: Treated patients, averaging roughly 44 years, were roughly 60% male and about 38% female. Pretreatment consisted of radiotherapy, temozolomide, or both, with most receiving both. Study-level findings and limits: Among top peripheral T cell clonotypes, changes seemed unrelated to pseudoprogression.

Clones were sequenced by immunoSEQ multiplex PCR, and TCRdb holds only the in-frame ones, with some missing. This sample has some 70,000 clones, with 60% to 85% found just once. CDR3 length: 13 amino acids. The germline gives CDR1 ENHRY, CDR2 SYGVKD. V was trimmed by 6 bases and J by 2 bases, leaving 11 bases between them. Time point of the sample: baseline, week 1 (first vaccination visit). Indicated treatment: pre-vaccination baseline after standard-of-care therapy. The clonotype originates from a middle-aged man with glioma. The sequencing used PBMCs, collected from a glioma patient treated with radiotherapy, temozolomide or both. The V call is TRBV10-3, the J call TRBJ2-7; perhaps D is TRBD1 or TRBD2 (5 bases each). The CDR3 sequence: CAISRDVAYEQYF. The CDR3 DNA follows: TGTGCCATCAGCCGGGACGTAGCCTACGAGCAGTACTTC.